These 8 T cell receptor beta chains were sequenced from one sample in a study of blood T cell repertoires in COVID-19. Only in-frame clones appear in the TCRdb table, and some are missing; sequencing was by immunoSEQ multiplex PCR. In the table there are about 140,000 clones, roughly 80% of which are singletons. The sequencing sample was made of peripheral blood. The receptor source for this set is a woman in her sixties with acute or convalescent COVID-19.

The V gene is TRBV28, the J gene TRBJ2-1; 10 bases are shared with TRBD2. The CDR3 sequence is 15 residues long. The germline V gene encodes CDR1 MDHEN and CDR2 SYDVKM. The ends lost 3 bases at V and 5 bases at J; junction bases unmatched: 4. The CDR3 DNA reads as TGTGCCAGCAGTTTTACGCTAGCGGGAGACAATGAGCAGTTCTTC. Encoded protein: CASSFTLAGDNEQFF.

This chain uses TRBV18 with TRBJ1-4; D gene uncertain. This CDR3 has 16 residues. Trimming removed 6 bases from V and 11 bases from J, with 25 bases in between. Germline V gene data show CDR1 as KGHSH and CDR2 as LQKENI. The CDR3 loop is CASSQIRPGMMGKLFF. In DNA, the CDR3 is TGTGCCAGCTCGCAAATCAGACCGGGAATGATGGGGAAACTGTTTTTT.

The chain joins TRBV6-5 to TRBJ2-2, with D perhaps matching TRBD2 (6 bases). This CDR3 has 14 amino acids. The germline gives CDR1 MNHEY, CDR2 SVGAGI. Trimming pared 8 bases from V and 4 bases from J, leaving 14 bases between. The CDR3: CASRRGGVTGELFF. CDR3 nucleotide sequence: TGTGCCAGCCGGAGGGGAGGAGTCACCGGGGAGCTGTTTTTT.

In DNA form, the CDR3 reads TGTGCCAGCAGTGCGGGACTAGACCCCTACGAGCAGTACTTC. Translated, it gives CASSAGLDPYEQYF. The J gene is TRBJ2-7, the V gene TRBV2, with 8 positions matching TRBD2. Trimming took 4 bases from V and 2 from J; bases not matched to a gene: 4. The CDR3 runs 14 residues. The germline V gene encodes CDR1 SNHLY and CDR2 FYNNEI. Together with reference TRBV2 and TRBJ2-7, the CDR3 gives the full variable domain: EPEVTQTPSHQVTQMGQEVILRCVPISNHLYFYWYRQILGQKVEFLVSFYNNEISEKSEIFDDQFSVERPDGSNFTLKIRSTKLEDSAMYFCASSAGLDPYEQYFGPGTRLTVT.

The chain has TRBV6-5 and TRBJ2-1, with 11 bases that match TRBD2. There are 16 residues in the CDR3. Germline assignment: CDR1 MNHEY and CDR2 SVGAGI. J gave up 10 bases and V 0 bases, and 8 bases lay outside the gene matches. CDR3 coding DNA: TGTGCCAGCAGTTACTCGCAAACTAGCGGGAGAGGGGAGCAGTTCTTC. Its translation: CASSYSQTSGRGEQFF.

Turning to this clone: The junction departs from the called germline gene at one end, perhaps through a read error. The chain couples TRBV28 to TRBJ2-1; 7 positions agree with TRBD2. CDR1 and CDR2 from the germline V gene are MDHEN and SYDVKM. The CDR3 loop spans 11 amino acids. CDR3: CASSSRSRGVF. The CDR3 DNA reads as TGTGCCAGCAGTTCCCGATCCCGGGGGGTCTTC.

The rearrangement joins TRBV29-1 to TRBJ1-3; tentatively, D is TRBD1 (5 bases). V dropped 2 bases and J dropped 5 bases, with 7 bases sitting between them. The CDR3 runs 12 residues. From germline, CDR1 is SQVTM and CDR2 ANQGSEA. The CDR3: CSVEQGRNTIYF. The DNA of the CDR3 is TGCAGCGTTGAACAGGGAAGAAACACCATATATTTT.

This clone came up once. The chain joins TRBV19 to TRBJ1-2, with D possibly matching TRBD1 (5 bases). Germline-derived CDR1 and CDR2 are LNHDA and SQIVND (reference sequence). The CDR3 is 16 amino acids. The V end lost 0 bases, the J end lost 5 bases, and 16 bases lay between the germline ends. CDR3 in DNA: TGTGCCAGTAGTATAGATCTAGTCAGGGAATTATATGGCTACACCTTC. Translated: CASSIDLVRELYGYTF.